This T cell receptor (beta chain) was retrieved from a study of CD8 T cells in cerebrospinal fluid in Alzheimer's disease. Live CSF cells were sorted with a live/dead marker for droplet-based sequencing. TCRdb re-called the 10x single-cell sequencing reads and shows each CDR3 protein once, DNA omitted. The sample spans about 1,100 distinct CDR3 sequences; the ten largest clones claim roughly 8%. This clonotype counts as medium-sized (0.01 to 0.1%) by frequency. Its antigen is not known. Study-level findings and limits: Compared with controls, mild cognitive impairment or Alzheimer's disease patients showed higher maximum CSF clone percentages. The authors cautioned that cerebrospinal fluid EBV-specific TCRs do not prove EBV causes Alzheimer's.

CDR1 and CDR2 from the germline V gene are SGHNT and YYREEE (reference sequence). The CDR3 has 16 residues. The material sequenced was cerebrospinal fluid. The rearrangement links TRBV5-4 to TRBJ2-2; there is no DNA to check the TCRdb D call of TRBD1. The source is a human donor in good health. CDR3 protein: CASSAGGTGVSGELFF.